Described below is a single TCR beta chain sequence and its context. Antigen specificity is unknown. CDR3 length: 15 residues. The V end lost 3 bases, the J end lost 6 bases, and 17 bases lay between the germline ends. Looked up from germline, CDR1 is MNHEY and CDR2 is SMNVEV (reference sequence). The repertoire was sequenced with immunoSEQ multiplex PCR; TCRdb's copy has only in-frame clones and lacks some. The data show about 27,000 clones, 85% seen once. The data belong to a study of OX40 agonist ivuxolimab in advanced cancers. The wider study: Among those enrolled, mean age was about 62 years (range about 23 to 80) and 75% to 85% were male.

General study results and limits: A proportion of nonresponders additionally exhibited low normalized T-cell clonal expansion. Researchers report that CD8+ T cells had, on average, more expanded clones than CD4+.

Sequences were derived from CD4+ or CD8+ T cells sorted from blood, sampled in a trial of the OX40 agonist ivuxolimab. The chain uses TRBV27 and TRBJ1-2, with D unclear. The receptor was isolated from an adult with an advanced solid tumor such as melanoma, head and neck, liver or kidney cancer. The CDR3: CASSFHSKGPDGYTF. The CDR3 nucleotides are TGTGCCAGCAGTTTTCACAGTAAAGGGCCTGATGGCTACACCTTC.